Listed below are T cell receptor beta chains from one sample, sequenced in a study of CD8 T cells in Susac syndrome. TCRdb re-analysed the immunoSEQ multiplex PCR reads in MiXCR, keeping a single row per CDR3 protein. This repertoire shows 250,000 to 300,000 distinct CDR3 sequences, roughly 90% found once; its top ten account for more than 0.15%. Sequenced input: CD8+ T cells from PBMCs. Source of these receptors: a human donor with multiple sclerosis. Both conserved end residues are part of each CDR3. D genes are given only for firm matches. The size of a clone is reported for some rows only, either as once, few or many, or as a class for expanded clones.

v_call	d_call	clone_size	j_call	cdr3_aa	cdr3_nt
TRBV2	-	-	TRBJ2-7	CASSETGRVYEQYF	TGTGCCAGCAGTGAAACGGGACGGGTATACGAGCAGTACTTC
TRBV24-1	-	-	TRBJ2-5	CATSDLTSVGETQYF	TGTGCCACCAGTGATTTGACCTCTGTTGGAGAGACCCAGTACTTC
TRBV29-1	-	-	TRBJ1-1	CSGLNGRTEAFF	TGCAGCGGTCTGAACGGGAGAACTGAAGCTTTCTTT
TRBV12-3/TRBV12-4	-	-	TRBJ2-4	CACDGTSPEGKNIQYF	TGTGCCTGCGACGGGACCTCACCTGAGGGCAAAAACATTCAGTACTTC
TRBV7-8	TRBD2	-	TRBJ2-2	CASKGLAGLNTGELFF	TGTGCCAGCAAAGGACTAGCGGGGCTAAACACCGGGGAGCTGTTTTTT
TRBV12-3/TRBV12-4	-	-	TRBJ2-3	CASSFSGMDTQYF	TGTGCCAGCAGTTTCTCGGGGATGGATACGCAGTATTTT
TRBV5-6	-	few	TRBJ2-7	CASSLLAGYEQYF	TGTGCCAGCAGCTTGTTGGCGGGCTACGAGCAGTACTTC
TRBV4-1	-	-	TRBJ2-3	CASSQPGVGTDTQYF	TGCGCCAGCAGTCAACCGGGAGTTGGCACAGATACGCAGTATTTT
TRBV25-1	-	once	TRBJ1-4	CANSPGGGYEKLFF	TGTGCCAACAGCCCCGGTGGGGGATATGAAAAACTGTTTTTT
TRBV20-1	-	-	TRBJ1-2	CSASDRTNYGYTF	TGCAGTGCTAGTGACAGGACTAACTATGGCTACACCTTC
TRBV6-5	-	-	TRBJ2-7	CASTDGLNAPYEQYF	TGTGCCAGCACCGACGGGTTGAATGCTCCCTACGAGCAGTACTTC
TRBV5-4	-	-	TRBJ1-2	CASSIGVNYGYTF	TGTGCCAGCAGCATAGGGGTTAACTATGGCTACACCTTC
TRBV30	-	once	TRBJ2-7	CAWRKLGEYEQYF	TGTGCCTGGAGGAAGTTGGGCGAGTACGAGCAGTACTTC
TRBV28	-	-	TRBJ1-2	CASSFIRGYTF	TGTGCCAGCAGTTTCATTCGTGGCTACACCTTC
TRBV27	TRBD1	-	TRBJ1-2	CASSPTGGGNYGYTF	TGTGCCAGCAGTCCGACAGGGGGTGGTAACTATGGCTACACCTTC
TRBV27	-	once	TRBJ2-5	CASSLGGGGQETQYF	TGTGCCAGCAGTTTAGGGGGGGGCGGGCAAGAGACCCAGTACTTC
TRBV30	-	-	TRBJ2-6	CAWSHANVLTF	TGTGCCTGGAGTCACGCCAACGTCCTGACTTTC
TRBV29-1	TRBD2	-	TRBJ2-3	CSVDDFVTSGREGTDTQYF	TGCAGCGTTGACGACTTCGTGACTAGCGGGAGGGAAGGGACAGATACGCAGTATTTT
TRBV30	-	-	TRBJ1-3	CAWSEDRAGNTIYF	TGTGCCTGGAGTGAGGACAGAGCTGGAAACACCATATATTTT
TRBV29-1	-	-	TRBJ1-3	CSVVLSSGNTIYF	TGCAGCGTTGTACTGAGTTCTGGAAACACCATATATTTT
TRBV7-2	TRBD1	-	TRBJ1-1	CASSLTGVLDTEAFF	TGTGCCAGCAGCCTGACAGGGGTATTGGACACTGAAGCTTTCTTT
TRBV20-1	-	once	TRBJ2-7	CSARPGGSYEQYF	TGCAGTGCGCGGCCCGGGGGCTCCTACGAGCAGTACTTC
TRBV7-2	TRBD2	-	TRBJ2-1	CASSLGVRLAGSSYNEQFF	TGTGCCAGCAGCTTAGGAGTCCGGCTAGCGGGGAGTTCCTACAATGAGCAGTTCTTC
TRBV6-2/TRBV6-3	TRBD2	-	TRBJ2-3	CASSSLAGGATDTQYF	TGTGCCAGCAGTTCTCTAGCCGGGGGGGCCACAGATACGCAGTATTTT
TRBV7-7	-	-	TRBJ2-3	CASSLGPAETDTQYF	TGTGCTAGCAGCTTAGGTCCAGCGGAGACAGATACGCAGTATTTT
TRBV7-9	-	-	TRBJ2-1	CASSSSWAPEGNEQFF	TGTGCCAGCAGCTCCTCCTGGGCTCCGGAGGGGAATGAGCAGTTCTTC
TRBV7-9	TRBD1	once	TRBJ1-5	CASSSGDRESQPQHF	TGTGCCAGCAGTTCTGGGGACAGGGAGAGTCAGCCCCAGCATTTT
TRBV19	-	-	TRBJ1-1	CAVQVSGANTEAFF	TGTGCCGTCCAGGTTTCAGGGGCGAACACTGAAGCTTTCTTT
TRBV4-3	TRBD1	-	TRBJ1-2	CASSHTKSGWTGGLYGYTF	TGCGCCAGCAGCCACACTAAAAGCGGGTGGACAGGGGGACTCTATGGCTACACCTTC
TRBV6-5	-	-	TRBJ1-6	CASRERGQGSPLHF	TGTGCCAGCAGGGAACGGGGGCAGGGTTCACCCCTCCACTTT
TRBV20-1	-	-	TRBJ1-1	CSARDGTLTEAFF	TGCAGTGCTAGAGATGGGACTCTCACTGAAGCTTTCTTT
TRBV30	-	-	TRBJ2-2	CAWTQGWNTGELFF	TGTGCCTGGACACAGGGATGGAACACCGGGGAGCTGTTTTTT
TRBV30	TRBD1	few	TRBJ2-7	CAWSAGGEQYF	TGTGCCTGGAGTGCAGGGGGCGAGCAGTACTTC
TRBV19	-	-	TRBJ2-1	CASSELLPSSYNEQFF	TGTGCCAGTAGTGAGCTGCTACCTAGCTCCTACAATGAGCAGTTCTTC
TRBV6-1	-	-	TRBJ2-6	CASSDGTPSGANVLTF	TGTGCCAGCAGTGACGGGACCCCCTCTGGGGCCAACGTCCTGACTTTC
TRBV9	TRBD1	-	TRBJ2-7	CASSPGQGATYEQYF	TGTGCCAGCAGCCCAGGACAGGGGGCCACCTACGAGCAGTACTTC
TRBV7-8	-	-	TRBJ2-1	CASSTQGEGVRNEQFF	TGTGCCAGCAGCACCCAGGGAGAAGGTGTTCGCAATGAGCAGTTCTTC
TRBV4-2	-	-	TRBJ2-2	CASSHLGGELFF	TGTGCCAGCAGCCATCTGGGGGGGGAGCTGTTTTTT
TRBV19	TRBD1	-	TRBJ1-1	CASSNNRGGTEAFF	TGTGCCAGTAGTAATAACAGGGGCGGCACTGAAGCTTTCTTT
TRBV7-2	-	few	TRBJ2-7	CASSLAGDTYEQYF	TGTGCCAGCAGCTTAGCCGGGGACACCTACGAGCAGTACTTC